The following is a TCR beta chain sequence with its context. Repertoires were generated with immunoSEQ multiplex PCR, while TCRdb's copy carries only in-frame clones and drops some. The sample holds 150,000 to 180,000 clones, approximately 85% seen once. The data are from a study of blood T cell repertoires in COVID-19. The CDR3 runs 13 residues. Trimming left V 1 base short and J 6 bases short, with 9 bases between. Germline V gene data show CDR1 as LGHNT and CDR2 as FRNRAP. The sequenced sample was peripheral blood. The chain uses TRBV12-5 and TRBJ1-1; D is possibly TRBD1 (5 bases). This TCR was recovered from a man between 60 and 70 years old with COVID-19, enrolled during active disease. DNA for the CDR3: TGTGCTAGTGGTTTGGGGGGCTACGCTGAAGCTTTCTTT. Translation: CASGLGGYAEAFF.